This T cell receptor beta chain stems from a study of blood T cell repertoires in COVID-19. Overall study: Sites in the United States, Italy and Spain provided acute and convalescent COVID-19 samples. T cells, B-cell-depleted T cells, or PBMCs supplied cDNA or gDNA.

The table lists this clone with a count of one. In the original workflow: Amplification with reference gene primers provided the estimates of nucleated cell counts. TCRdb's copy holds only in-frame clones and misses some; the assay was immunoSEQ multiplex PCR. V and J calls plus clone size are reproduced from that table; the DNA served to infer D and trimming. The sample includes roughly 180,000 clones, around 80% of them seen just once. Cohorts were assigned according to the clinical history that participants reported. The germline gives CDR1 MGHRA, CDR2 YSYEKL. There are 16 residues in the CDR3. V lost 0 bases to trimming and J lost 8 bases, with 19 bases between them.

The TCR was taken from a woman aged 55-69 years who had recovered from COVID-19. The sample was PBMCs or T cells enriched from blood (not recorded which). This rearrangement joins TRBV4-1 to TRBJ1-2; unclear D gene. The CDR3 DNA reads TGCGCCAGCAGCCAAGATTTCGACGGCATACTAGGGGGCTACACCTTC. It codes for CASSQDFDGILGGYTF.